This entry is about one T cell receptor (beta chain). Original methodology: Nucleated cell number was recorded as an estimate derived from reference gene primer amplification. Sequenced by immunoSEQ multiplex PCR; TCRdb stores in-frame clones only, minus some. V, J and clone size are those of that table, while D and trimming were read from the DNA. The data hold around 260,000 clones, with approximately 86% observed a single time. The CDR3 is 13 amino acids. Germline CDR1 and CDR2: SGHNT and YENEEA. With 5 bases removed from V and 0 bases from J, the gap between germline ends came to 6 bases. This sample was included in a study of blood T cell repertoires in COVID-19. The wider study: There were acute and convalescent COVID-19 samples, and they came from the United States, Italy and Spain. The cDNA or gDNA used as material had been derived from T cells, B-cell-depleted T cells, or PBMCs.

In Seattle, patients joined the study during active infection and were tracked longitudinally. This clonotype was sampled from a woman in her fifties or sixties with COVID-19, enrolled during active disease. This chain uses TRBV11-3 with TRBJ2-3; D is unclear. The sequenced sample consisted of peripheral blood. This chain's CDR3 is CASSLQSTDTQYF. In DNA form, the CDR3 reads TGTGCCAGCAGCCTACAGAGCACAGATACGCAGTATTTT.